A selection of T cell receptor beta chains follows, all from one sample in a study of cytomegalovirus exposure and HLA in healthy donors. The data were produced by immunoSEQ multiplex PCR, yet TCRdb's version contains in-frame clones alone and is incomplete. The profile covers 150,000 to 200,000 clones, with roughly 80% appearing a single time and 0.25% to 0.3% taken by the ten largest. Specimen: PBMCs. All receptors derive from a boy younger than 18 in good health and CMV-seronegative. CDR3s include the opening cysteine and the closing phenylalanine or tryptophan. A D gene is named only where the DNA matches it firmly. Not every row has a clone size; where given, it reads once, few, many or a size class.

TRBV20-1	TRBJ1-1	NA	NA	TGCAGTGCTAGACTTGACACTGAAGCTTTCTTT	CSARLDTEAFF
TRBV5-6	TRBJ2-7	few	TRBD1	TGTGCCAGCAGCTTCCCCGGGACAGCATACTACGAGCAGTACTTC	CASSFPGTAYYEQYF
TRBV19	TRBJ2-7	NA	NA	TGTGCCAGTAGTCCACTGGCGGGGCGGTCCTACGAGCAGTACTTC	CASSPLAGRSYEQYF
TRBV7-9	TRBJ1-2	NA	TRBD1	TGTGCCAGCAGCCGCGGGGACAGGCCCGATGGCTACACCTTC	CASSRGDRPDGYTF
TRBV9	TRBJ1-3	NA	NA	TGTGCCAGCAGCGTAACGACTTCGAGTTGGGGGCTCGGAAACACCATATATTTT	CASSVTTSSWGLGNTIYF
TRBV6-4	TRBJ1-1	NA	NA	TGTGCCAGCAGCGAAAGGGGGTTTACTGAAGCTTTCTTT	CASSERGFTEAFF
TRBV10-1	TRBJ1-1	few	NA	TGCGCCAGCAGTGCCAGGGGGAACACTGAAGCTTTCTTT	CASSARGNTEAFF
TRBV27	TRBJ1-4	NA	TRBD1	TGTGCCAGCAGTTTATTTGGGACAGGGAAGTCGGAAGAAAAACTGTTTTTT	CASSLFGTGKSEEKLFF
TRBV9	TRBJ1-1	once	NA	TGTGCCAGCAGCGCCCACAGGGCGGGCACTGAAGCTTTCTTT	CASSAHRAGTEAFF
TRBV30	TRBJ2-7	NA	TRBD2	TGTGCTCATCTACCCACCGGGACTAGCGGGAGTATCGCCCCCTACGAGCAGTACTTC	CAHLPTGTSGSIAPYEQYF
TRBV5-6	TRBJ2-5	NA	TRBD2	TGTGCCAGCAGCTTTCTAGGCGGGGGGGGAGAGACCCAGTACTTC	CASSFLGGGGETQYF
TRBV11-2	TRBJ2-1	NA	TRBD2	TGTGCCAGCAGCCCTAGACTAGCGGGAGGCCACAATGAGCAGTTCTTC	CASSPRLAGGHNEQFF
TRBV29-1	TRBJ1-1	NA	NA	TGCAGCGTTGTTGGGCGGAACACTGAAGCTTTCTTT	CSVVGRNTEAFF
TRBV5-4	TRBJ2-7	NA	NA	TGTGCCAGCAGCCACGACAGCCCCTACGAGCAGTACTTC	CASSHDSPYEQYF
TRBV6-1	TRBJ2-1	NA	TRBD2	TGTGCCAGCAGCCTAAGCGGGGGGCCCGATGAGCAGTTCTTC	CASSLSGGPDEQFF
TRBV6-1	TRBJ2-7	NA	NA	TGTGCCAGCAGTCTACCGACAGGCTCCTACGAGCAGTACTTC	CASSLPTGSYEQYF
TRBV7-2	TRBJ2-4	NA	TRBD2	TGTGCCAGCAGCGGCCGACTAGCCGGAGGCATTCAGTACTTC	CASSGRLAGGIQYF
TRBV5-1	TRBJ2-2	NA	TRBD1	TGCGCCAGCAGCTTGGAAGGGGGCCACACCGGGGAGCTGTTTTTT	CASSLEGGHTGELFF
TRBV4-1	TRBJ2-1	NA	TRBD2	TGCGCCAGCAGCTCCATGGCGGGAGGATTGGACAATGAGCAGTTCTTC	CASSSMAGGLDNEQFF
TRBV28	TRBJ2-1	once	TRBD2	TGTGCCAGCAGTCCAACTAGCGGGAGTCTCACCGAGCAGTTCTTC	CASSPTSGSLTEQFF
TRBV9	TRBJ2-7	NA	TRBD2	TGTGCCAGCAGCGTAGGGTCTAGCGGAGCCTACGAGCAGTACTTC	CASSVGSSGAYEQYF
TRBV5-1	TRBJ1-5	NA	TRBD1	TGCGCCAGCAGCTTGGGGGACAGGGATAGCAATCAGCCCCAGCATTTT	CASSLGDRDSNQPQHF
TRBV9	TRBJ2-7	NA	NA	TGTGCCAGCAGCGTGCAGGGCGCCGACTCTGGGGAGCAGTACTTC	CASSVQGADSGEQYF
TRBV28	TRBJ1-1	NA	NA	TGTGCCAGCACCGATTGGAGGGGAGCCCCTGAAGCTTTCTTT	CASTDWRGAPEAFF
TRBV7-9	TRBJ2-1	NA	NA	TGTGCCAGCAGCGTAAACGGGTGGGAGTTCAACAATGAGCAGTTCTTC	CASSVNGWEFNNEQFF
TRBV11-3	TRBJ1-1	NA	NA	TGTGCCAGCAGCTTAGACCGGCAGGGCTCTGAAGCTTTCTTT	CASSLDRQGSEAFF
TRBV5-4	TRBJ1-4	NA	NA	TGTGCCAGCAGCTTTACAGGCTCCCATGAAAAACTGTTTTTT	CASSFTGSHEKLFF
TRBV19	TRBJ1-1	NA	NA	TGTGCCAGTAACTATTGGGGGGAGAACACTGAAGCTTTCTTT	CASNYWGENTEAFF
TRBV6-6	TRBJ2-3	NA	NA	TGTGCCAGCCTGGGGAGCCTGGTTAGCACAGATACGCAGTATTTT	CASLGSLVSTDTQYF
TRBV7-2	TRBJ2-3	NA	TRBD2	TGTGCCAGCAGGGGGAATGGGGGGGGGAATCCAGATACGCAGTATTTT	CASRGNGGGNPDTQYF
TRBV7-9	TRBJ2-2	NA	TRBD2	TGTTCCAGCAGCAAAGACGGACTAGCGAGGGCCGGGGAGCTGTTTTTT	CSSSKDGLARAGELFF
TRBV7-6	TRBJ1-1	NA	NA	TGTGCCAGCAGCTTAGGACAGGCCGCCAACACTGAAGCTTTCTTT	CASSLGQAANTEAFF
TRBV19	TRBJ1-1	few	TRBD1	TGTGCCAGTAGTTCACTCAACCTCGAGGACAGGGAAGCTTTCTTT	CASSSLNLEDREAFF
TRBV27	TRBJ1-1	few	NA	TGTGCCAGCAGTCCCCAGACAGGACGTGAAGCTTTCTTT	CASSPQTGREAFF
TRBV7-3	TRBJ2-3	NA	TRBD2	TGTGCCAGCAGCTTAGGGGGACTAGCGGGTGCCACAGATACGCAGTATTTT	CASSLGGLAGATDTQYF
TRBV6-5	TRBJ1-1	NA	TRBD1	TGTGCCAGCAGGAGACAGGGGAACACTGAAGCTTTCTTT	CASRRQGNTEAFF
TRBV19	TRBJ1-5	NA	NA	TGTGCCAGTAGTTCCGTAACAGGTAGCAATCAGCCCCAGCATTTT	CASSSVTGSNQPQHF
TRBV12-5	TRBJ1-1	few	NA	TGTGCTAGTGGTGCCTCCACAGGGCCGTCTGAAGCTTTCTTT	CASGASTGPSEAFF
TRBV7-9	TRBJ2-2	NA	NA	TGTGCCAGCAGCCCTCCGGGACAGAACACCGGGGAGCTGTTTTTT	CASSPPGQNTGELFF
TRBV7-8	TRBJ2-2	NA	TRBD1	TGTGCCAGCAGCTTAGGTGACAGGGTACGACCATTGAACACCGGGGAGCTGTTTTTT	CASSLGDRVRPLNTGELFF
TRBV19	TRBJ2-7	NA	TRBD1	TGTGCCAGTAGTCCAGACAGGGGGAACTACGAGCAGTACTTC	CASSPDRGNYEQYF
TRBV7-9	TRBJ1-2	NA	NA	TGTGCCAGCAGCAGCAGGGACTATGGCTACACCTTC	CASSSRDYGYTF
TRBV7-9	TRBJ1-4	NA	NA	TGTGCCAGCAGCGCCCACCGGGGTCGGGATGAAAAACTGTTTTTT	CASSAHRGRDEKLFF
TRBV5-6	TRBJ2-3	NA	NA	TGTGCCAGCAGCAACCCCGGTACTAGTGTCCCAGATACGCAGTATTTT	CASSNPGTSVPDTQYF
TRBV5-1	TRBJ2-5	NA	TRBD1	TGCGCCAGCAGCCCCTCGAGGACAGGGCCAGAAGAGACCCAGTACTTC	CASSPSRTGPEETQYF
TRBV6-6	TRBJ1-6	NA	NA	TGTGCCAGCAGCCGACAGGCCTCCAATTCACCCCTCCACTTT	CASSRQASNSPLHF
TRBV7-2	TRBJ1-5	few	TRBD1	TGTGCCAGCAGCTTAGCCGGGACAGGGTTCGGCAGCAATCAGCCCCAGCATTTT	CASSLAGTGFGSNQPQHF
TRBV27	TRBJ1-5	once	TRBD1	TGTGCCAGCAGACCGGGACAGGGATCTTATAGCAATCAGCCCCAGCATTTT	CASRPGQGSYSNQPQHF
TRBV5-1	TRBJ1-2	once	NA	TGCGCCAGCAGCTTGGGCCCCCCAGGGAGGGATGGCTACACCTTC	CASSLGPPGRDGYTF
TRBV30	TRBJ2-7	few	TRBD2	TGTGCCTGGAACGGGGGGAGCTACGAGCAGTACTTC	CAWNGGSYEQYF
TRBV18	TRBJ1-4	NA	NA	TGTGCCAGCTCACCGTTAGATAATGAAAAACTGTTTTTT	CASSPLDNEKLFF